This T cell receptor beta chain was sequenced during a study of blood T cell repertoires in COVID-19. Looking at the study overall: Material from acute and convalescent COVID-19 was sourced from the United States, Italy and Spain. PBMCs, B-cell-depleted T cells, or T cells provided the cDNA or gDNA that made up the material.

In the original analysis: Nucleated cell counts were estimated from reference gene primer amplification. Profiling relied on immunoSEQ multiplex PCR, and the TCRdb table lists in-frame clones only, not all of them. V, J and clone size reflect that table, while D and trimming were determined from the DNA. The profile shows over 50,000 clones, approximately 83% of them singletons. This CDR3 is 14 amino acids long. The germline V gene has CDR1 LNHDA and CDR2 SQIVND (reference sequence). V dropped 7 bases and J dropped 4; count of bases not matched to a gene: 3. Sequencing input: peripheral blood. The V and J genes are TRBV19 and TRBJ1-6, with TRBD1 matching over 8 bases. This TCR derives from a human donor in a cohort sampled during active COVID-19. In nucleotides, the CDR3 is TGTGCCAGTAAGACAGGGGTTTATAATTCACCCCTCCACTTT. Protein: CASKTGVYNSPLHF.